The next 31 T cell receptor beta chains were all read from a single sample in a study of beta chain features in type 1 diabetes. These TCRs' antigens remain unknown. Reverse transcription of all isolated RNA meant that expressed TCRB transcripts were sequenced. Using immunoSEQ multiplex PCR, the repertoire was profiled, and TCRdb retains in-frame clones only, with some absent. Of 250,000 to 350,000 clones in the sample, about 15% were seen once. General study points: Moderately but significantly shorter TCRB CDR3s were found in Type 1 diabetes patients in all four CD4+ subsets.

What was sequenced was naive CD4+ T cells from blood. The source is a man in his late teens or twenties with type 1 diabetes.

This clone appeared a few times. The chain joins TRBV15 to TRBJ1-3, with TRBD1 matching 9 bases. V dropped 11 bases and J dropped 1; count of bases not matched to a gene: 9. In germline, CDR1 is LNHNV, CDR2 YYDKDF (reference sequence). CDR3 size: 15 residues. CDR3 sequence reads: CASAPDRGSGNTIYF. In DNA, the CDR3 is TGTGCCTCCGCCCCGGACAGGGGTTCTGGAAACACCATATATTTT.

The CDR3 reads CASKDRLRATNEKLFF. Written as DNA, the CDR3 is TGTGCCAGCAAAGATCGACTCCGTGCAACTAATGAAAAACTGTTTTTT. The chain joins TRBV13 to TRBJ1-4, with D uncertain. The germline V gene encodes CDR1 PRHDT and CDR2 FYEKMQ (reference sequence). Trimming pared 7 bases from V and 0 bases from J, leaving 15 bases between. This CDR3 has 16 residues.

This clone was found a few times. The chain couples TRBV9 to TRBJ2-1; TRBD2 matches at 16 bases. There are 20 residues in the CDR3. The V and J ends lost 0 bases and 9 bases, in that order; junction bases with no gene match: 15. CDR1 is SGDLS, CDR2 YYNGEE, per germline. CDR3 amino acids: CASSVATGTSGGAIGSEQFF. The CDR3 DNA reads TGTGCCAGCAGCGTAGCTACCGGGACTAGCGGGGGGGCGATTGGTAGTGAGCAGTTCTTC.

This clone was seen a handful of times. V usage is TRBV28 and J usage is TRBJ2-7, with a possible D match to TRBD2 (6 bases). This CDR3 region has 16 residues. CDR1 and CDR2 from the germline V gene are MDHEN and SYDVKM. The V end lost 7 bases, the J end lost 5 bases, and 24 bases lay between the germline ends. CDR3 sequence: CASMSPGREGIHEQYF. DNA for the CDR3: TGTGCCAGCATGTCCCCTGGGCGGGAAGGGATCCACGAGCAGTACTTC.

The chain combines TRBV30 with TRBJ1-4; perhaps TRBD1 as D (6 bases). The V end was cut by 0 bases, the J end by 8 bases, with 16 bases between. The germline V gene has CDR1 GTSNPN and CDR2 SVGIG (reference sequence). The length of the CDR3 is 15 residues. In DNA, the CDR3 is TGTGCCTGGAGTGTACGAGGGCAGGGGCGAGAAAAACTGTTTTTT. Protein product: CAWSVRGQGREKLFF.

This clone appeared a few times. The CDR3 spells CASKPSGRADNYSSYNEQFF. CDR3 in DNA: TGTGCCAGCAAACCTAGCGGGAGGGCCGACAACTACTCCTCCTACAATGAGCAGTTCTTC. J is TRBJ2-1 and V is TRBV21-1; the D call in the table, TRBD2, was not verified against the DNA. TRBV21-1 is labeled a pseudogene. The CDR3 is made up of 20 amino acids.

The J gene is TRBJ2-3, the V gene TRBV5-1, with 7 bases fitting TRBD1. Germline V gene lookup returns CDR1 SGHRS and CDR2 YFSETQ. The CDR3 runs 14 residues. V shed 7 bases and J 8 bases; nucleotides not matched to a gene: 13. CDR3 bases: TGCGCCAGCGCGAATGGGATACCAGGGGGTACGCAGTATTTT. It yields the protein CASANGIPGGTQYF.

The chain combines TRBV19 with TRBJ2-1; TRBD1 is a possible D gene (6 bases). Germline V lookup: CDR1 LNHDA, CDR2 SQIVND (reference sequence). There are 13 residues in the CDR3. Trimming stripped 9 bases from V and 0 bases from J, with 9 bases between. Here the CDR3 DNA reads TGTGCCAGCAGGGGATACTCCTACAATGAGCAGTTCTTC. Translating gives CASRGYSYNEQFF.

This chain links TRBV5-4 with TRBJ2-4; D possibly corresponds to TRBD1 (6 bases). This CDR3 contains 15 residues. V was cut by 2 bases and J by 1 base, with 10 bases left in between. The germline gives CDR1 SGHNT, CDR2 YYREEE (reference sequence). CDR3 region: CASSFPQGAKNIQYF. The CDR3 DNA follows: TGTGCCAGCAGCTTCCCGCAGGGGGCCAAAAACATTCAGTACTTC.

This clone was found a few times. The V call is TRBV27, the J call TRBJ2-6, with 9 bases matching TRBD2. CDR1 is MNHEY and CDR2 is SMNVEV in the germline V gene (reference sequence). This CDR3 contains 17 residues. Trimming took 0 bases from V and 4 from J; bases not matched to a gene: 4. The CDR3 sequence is CASSLSPSGTGANVLTF. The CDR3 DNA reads TGTGCCAGCAGTTTATCCCCTAGCGGGACCGGGGCCAACGTCCTGACTTTC.

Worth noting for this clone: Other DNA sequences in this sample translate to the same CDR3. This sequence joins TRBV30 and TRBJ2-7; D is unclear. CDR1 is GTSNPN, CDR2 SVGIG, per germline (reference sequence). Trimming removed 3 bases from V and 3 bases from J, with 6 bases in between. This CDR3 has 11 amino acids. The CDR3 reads CAWSSGYEQYF. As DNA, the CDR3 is TGTGCCTGGAGCTCCGGCTACGAGCAGTACTTC.

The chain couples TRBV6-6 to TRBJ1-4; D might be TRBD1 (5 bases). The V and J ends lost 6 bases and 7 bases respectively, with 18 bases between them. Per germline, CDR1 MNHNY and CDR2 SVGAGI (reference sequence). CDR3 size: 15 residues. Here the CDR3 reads CASRQTRATGEKLFF. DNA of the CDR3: TGTGCCAGCAGACAAACCAGGGCCACGGGTGAAAAACTGTTTTTT.

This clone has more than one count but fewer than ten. The CDR3 sequence is CASERDRTHTEAFF. The CDR3 coding sequence is TGTGCTTCGGAAAGAGACAGGACCCACACTGAAGCTTTCTTT. The gene calls are TRBV30 and TRBJ1-1, with a tentative D call TRBD1 (6 bases). Per the germline V gene, CDR1 is GTSNPN and CDR2 is SVGIG (reference sequence). There are 14 residues in the CDR3.

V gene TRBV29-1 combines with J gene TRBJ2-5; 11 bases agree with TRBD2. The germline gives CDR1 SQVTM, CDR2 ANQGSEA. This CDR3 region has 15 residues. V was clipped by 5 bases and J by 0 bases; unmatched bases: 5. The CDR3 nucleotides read TGCAGCGTTTCCAGACTAGCGGGGTACCAAGAGACCCAGTACTTC. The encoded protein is CSVSRLAGYQETQYF.

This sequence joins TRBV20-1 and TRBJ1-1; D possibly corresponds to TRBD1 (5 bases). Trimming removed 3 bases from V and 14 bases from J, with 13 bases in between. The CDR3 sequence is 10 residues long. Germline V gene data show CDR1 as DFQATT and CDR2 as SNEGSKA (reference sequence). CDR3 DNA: TGCAGTGCTAGTTACGGGGGTTCCTTCTTT. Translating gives CSASYGGSFF.

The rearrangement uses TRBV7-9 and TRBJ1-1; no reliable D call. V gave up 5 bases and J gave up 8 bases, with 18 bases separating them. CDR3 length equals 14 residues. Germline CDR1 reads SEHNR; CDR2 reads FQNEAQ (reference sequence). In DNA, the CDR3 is TGTGCCAGCAGCGTACAAACTCCCGGGAGGGAAGCTTTCTTT. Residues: CASSVQTPGREAFF. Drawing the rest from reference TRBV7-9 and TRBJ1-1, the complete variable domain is DTGVSQNPRHKITKRGQNVTFRCDPISEHNRLYWYRQTLGQGPEFLTYFQNEAQLEKSRLLSDRFSAERPKGSFSTLEIQRTEQGDSAMYLCASSVQTPGREAFFGQGTRLTVV.

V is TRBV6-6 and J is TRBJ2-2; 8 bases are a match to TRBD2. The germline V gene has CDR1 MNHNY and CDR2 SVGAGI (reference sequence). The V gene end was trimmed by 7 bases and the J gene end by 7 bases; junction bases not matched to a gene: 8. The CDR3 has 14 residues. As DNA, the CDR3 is TGTGCCAGCATAGTCTCGCGGGGGGTCGGGGAGCTGTTTTTT. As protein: CASIVSRGVGELFF.

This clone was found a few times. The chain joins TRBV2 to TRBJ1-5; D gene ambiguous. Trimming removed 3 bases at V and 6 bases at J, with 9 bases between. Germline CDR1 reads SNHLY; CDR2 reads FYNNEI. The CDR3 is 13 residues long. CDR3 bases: TGTGCCAGCAGTGACAGGCTTGGTCAGCCCCAGCATTTT. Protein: CASSDRLGQPQHF. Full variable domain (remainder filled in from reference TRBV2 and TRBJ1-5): EPEVTQTPSHQVTQMGQEVILRCVPISNHLYFYWYRQILGQKVEFLVSFYNNEISEKSEIFDDQFSVERPDGSNFTLKIRSTKLEDSAMYFCASSDRLGQPQHFGDGTRLSIL.

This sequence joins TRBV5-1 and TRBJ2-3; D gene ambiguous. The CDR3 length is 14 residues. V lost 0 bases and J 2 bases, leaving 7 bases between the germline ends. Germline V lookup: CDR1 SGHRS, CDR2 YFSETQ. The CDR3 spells CASSLVLSTDTQYF. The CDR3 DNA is TGCGCCAGCAGCTTGGTCCTGTCCACAGATACGCAGTATTTT.

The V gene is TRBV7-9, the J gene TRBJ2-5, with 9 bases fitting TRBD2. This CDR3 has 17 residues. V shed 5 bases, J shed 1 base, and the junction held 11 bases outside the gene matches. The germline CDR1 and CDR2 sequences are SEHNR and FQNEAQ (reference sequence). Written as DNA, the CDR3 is TGTGCCAGCAGCCCGAGATCTGGGCGGGAGGGCCAAGAGACCCAGTACTTC. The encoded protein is CASSPRSGREGQETQYF. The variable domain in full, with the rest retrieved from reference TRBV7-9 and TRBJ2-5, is DTGVSQNPRHKITKRGQNVTFRCDPISEHNRLYWYRQTLGQGPEFLTYFQNEAQLEKSRLLSDRFSAERPKGSFSTLEIQRTEQGDSAMYLCASSPRSGREGQETQYFGPGTRLLVL.

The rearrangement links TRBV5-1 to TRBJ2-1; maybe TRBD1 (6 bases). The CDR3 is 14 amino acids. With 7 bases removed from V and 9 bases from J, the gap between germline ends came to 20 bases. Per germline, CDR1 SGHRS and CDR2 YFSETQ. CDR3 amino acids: CASGQGERGSEQFF. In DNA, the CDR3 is TGCGCCAGCGGGCAGGGCGAAAGGGGGAGTGAGCAGTTCTTC.

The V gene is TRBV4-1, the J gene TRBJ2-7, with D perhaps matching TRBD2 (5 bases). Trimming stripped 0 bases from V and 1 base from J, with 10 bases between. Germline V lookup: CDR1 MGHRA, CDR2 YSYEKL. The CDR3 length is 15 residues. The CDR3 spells CASSQENSASYEQYF. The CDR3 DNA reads TGCGCCAGCAGCCAAGAGAATAGCGCGTCCTACGAGCAGTACTTC.

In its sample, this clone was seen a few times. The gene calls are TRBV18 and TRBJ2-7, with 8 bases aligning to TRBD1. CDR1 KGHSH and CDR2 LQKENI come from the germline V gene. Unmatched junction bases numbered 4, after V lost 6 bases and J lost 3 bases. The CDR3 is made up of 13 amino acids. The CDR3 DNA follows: TGTGCCAGCTCCATGGGACAGGACTACGAGCAGTACTTC. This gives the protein CASSMGQDYEQYF.

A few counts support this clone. The CDR3 DNA reads TGTGCCACCAGCAGAGTAGTTAAGCGGGCCACGGGCGGGGAGCTGTTTTTT. Encoded protein: CATSRVVKRATGGELFF. J is TRBJ2-2 and V is TRBV15; D is perhaps TRBD2 (6 bases). This CDR3 contains 17 residues. Trimming stripped 1 base from V and 7 bases from J, with 19 bases between. The V gene's germline CDR1 is LNHNV and CDR2 YYDKDF (reference sequence). The full variable domain, with the rest looked up from reference TRBV15 and TRBJ2-2, is DAMVIQNPRYQVTQFGKPVTLSCSQTLNHNVMYWYQQKSSQAPKLLFHYYDKDFNNEADTPDNFQSRRPNTSFCFLDIRSPGLGDTAMYLCATSRVVKRATGGELFFGEGSRLTVL.

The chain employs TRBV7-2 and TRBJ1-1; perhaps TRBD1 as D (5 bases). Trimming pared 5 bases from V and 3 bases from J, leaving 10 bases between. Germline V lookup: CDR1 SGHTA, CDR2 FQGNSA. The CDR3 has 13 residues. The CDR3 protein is CASSHRWDTEAFF. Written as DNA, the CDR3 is TGTGCCAGCAGCCACAGGTGGGACACTGAAGCTTTCTTT.

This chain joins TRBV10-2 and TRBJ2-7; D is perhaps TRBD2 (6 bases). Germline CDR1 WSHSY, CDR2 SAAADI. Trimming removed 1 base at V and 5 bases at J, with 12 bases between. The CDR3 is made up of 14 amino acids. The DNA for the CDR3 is TGCGCCAGCAGTGAGTTGCGGGAAAGAAACGAGCAGTACTTC. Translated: CASSELRERNEQYF.

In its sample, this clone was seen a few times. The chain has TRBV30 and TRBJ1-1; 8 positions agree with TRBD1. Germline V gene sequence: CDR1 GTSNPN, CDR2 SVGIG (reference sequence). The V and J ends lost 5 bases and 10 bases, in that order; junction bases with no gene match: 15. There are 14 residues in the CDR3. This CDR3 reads CAWGPPTGAARAFF. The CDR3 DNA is TGTGCCTGGGGACCACCGACAGGGGCAGCAAGAGCTTTCTTT.

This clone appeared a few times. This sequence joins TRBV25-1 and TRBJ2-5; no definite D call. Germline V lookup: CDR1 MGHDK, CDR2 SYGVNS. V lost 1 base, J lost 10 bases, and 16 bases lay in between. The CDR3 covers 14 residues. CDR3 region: CASSESLPPEVQYF. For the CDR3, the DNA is TGTGCCAGCAGTGAATCTTTGCCCCCAGAGGTCCAGTACTTC.

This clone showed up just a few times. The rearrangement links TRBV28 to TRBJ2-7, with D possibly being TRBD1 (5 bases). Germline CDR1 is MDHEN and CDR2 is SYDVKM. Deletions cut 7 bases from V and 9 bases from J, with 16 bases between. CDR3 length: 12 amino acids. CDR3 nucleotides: TGTGCCAGCACCCCCTGGCAGGGCGGGCAGTACTTC. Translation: CASTPWQGGQYF.

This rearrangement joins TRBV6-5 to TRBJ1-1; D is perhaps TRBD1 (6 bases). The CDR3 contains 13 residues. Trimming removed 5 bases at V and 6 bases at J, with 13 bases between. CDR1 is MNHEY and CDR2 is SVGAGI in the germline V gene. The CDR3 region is CASSHRVVAEAFF. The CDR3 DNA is TGTGCCAGCAGTCACAGGGTGGTGGCTGAAGCTTTCTTT.

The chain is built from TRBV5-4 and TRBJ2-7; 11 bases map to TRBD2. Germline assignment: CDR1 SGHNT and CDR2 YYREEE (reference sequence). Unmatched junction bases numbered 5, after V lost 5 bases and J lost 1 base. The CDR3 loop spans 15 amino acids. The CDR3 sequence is CASRAASGRSYEQYF. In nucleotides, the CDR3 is TGTGCCAGCAGAGCGGCTAGCGGGAGGTCCTACGAGCAGTACTTC.